This TCR beta chain stems from a study of regulatory T cells in long-lasting Graves disease (dated by TCRdb to about 2021). Regarding the complete study: To count as having persistent Graves' disease, a patient had to have received antithyroid drug treatment for over 5 years with TSH receptor autoantibodies remaining persistently positive. The study took place in China and was registered as a clinical trial. Patients with persistent Graves' disease were compared with patients with newly diagnosed Graves' disease using TCR sequencing and RNA sequencing of peripheral blood. Antithyroid drugs had been taken for 8.5 to 13 years on average by persistent Graves' disease patients in the clinical cohort. A total of around 33 samples underwent TCR sequencing, from some 13 patients with persistent Graves' disease and 20 or so patients with newly diagnosed Graves' disease. Overall study results and their limits: More public clonotypes were shared among persistent patients (fewer than 3,000) than among newly diagnosed patients (roughly 1,000). Persistent Graves' disease patients showed lower TCR Shannon entropy and fewer highly expanded clones than newly diagnosed patients, suggesting clonal expansion. Only the TCR beta chain was sequenced and analyzed. Only peripheral blood was studied, because thyroid tissue, the primary lesion, was inaccessible. The authors acknowledged the small sample size as a limitation that may reduce accuracy. Preferential use of TRBV28, TRBJ1-2 and TRBJ2-5 was observed in persistent disease, whereas TRBV20-1 and TRBJ2-1 were favored in newly diagnosed disease.

The germline V gene specifies SGHRS as CDR1 and YFSETQ as CDR2. From the cysteine up to the phenylalanine, the CDR3 has a length of 17 residues. The kept DNA is CDR3 alone, 51 bases in frame from the first base. The germline V end is reduced by 1 base and the J end by 5 bases; junction bases left unmatched: 12. This clonotype was picked up many times. No antigen is known for it. Base qualities are not at hand, and no much larger clone is one base apart. The protocol used for the library was multiplex PCR. The sequencing machine was an Illumina HiSeq 4000. iRepertoire HTBI primers and Arm-PCR amplification of CDR3 regions were used to construct TCR beta libraries. Gel purification was performed on PCR products prior to sequencing. The authors' analysis ran thus. Gene usage analysis of CDR3 amino acid clonotypes used the roughly 60 TRBV and more than 13 TRBJ segments found across samples. COPE and FqMerger were used to merge the filtered high-quality paired reads into contigs. Contigs were aligned with BLAST to IMGT TRBV, TRBD and TRBJ reference genes, and CDR3 was defined per IMGT. Clonotypes above 0.1% frequency were classified as highly expanded clones. Repertoire diversity was measured by Shannon entropy, and V-J evenness by the Gini coefficient. Public clonotypes were defined as clonotypes shared by more than one individual. Starting from the raw public reads, TCRdb applied fastp trimming at Q25, assembled clones with MiXCR and retained in-frame beta chains. Under each unique CDR3 protein, matching rows form one entry showing the most common genes and DNA. What appears here as the V and J calls and clone size reflects TCRdb's work, not the paper's. This sample gives 700,000 or so distinct CDR3 sequences in total; 25% to 35% of them show up just once. About two fifths of the sample is taken by the ten largest.

The time point label, read with the paper, signifies: persistent/refractory GD, antithyroid drugs over 5 years with positive TRAb. RNA was extracted from PBMCs in TRIzol for both TCR sequencing and RNA sequencing. The diagnosis of Graves' disease was made according to American Thyroid Association guidelines. Patients for the study were recruited at an endocrinology department in Xi'an, China. Each patient gave about 10 milliliters of peripheral blood, collected in an EDTA anticoagulant tube. Ficoll Paque Plus density gradient separation was used to isolate PBMCs, and no additional T cell sorting was done. RNA quality was checked with an Agilent 2100 Bioanalyzer and agarose gel, and concentration with a NanoDrop 2000.

Sequencing used peripheral blood mononuclear cells (PBMCs), obtained when the disease was refractory, from a patient treated with antithyroid drugs. The sequence was collected from a female donor with Graves disease. The rearranged segments are TRBV5-1 and TRBJ2-7; TRBD2 aligns with 10 central bases. Read as DNA, the sequence is TGCGCCAGCAGCTTGCGCACATTACTAGCGGGGTCCAACGAGCAGTACTTC. This is translated as CASSLRTLLAGSNEQYF.